The rows below give T cell receptor beta chains drawn from one sample of a study of blood T cell repertoires in COVID-19. Using immunoSEQ multiplex PCR, the repertoire was profiled, and TCRdb retains in-frame clones only, with some absent. Found here are around 480,000 clones, roughly nine tenths of them singletons; the top ten hold 0.7%. The sequencing sample was made of PBMCs or T cells enriched from blood (not recorded which). The receptors derive from a woman between 18 and 29 years old who had recovered from COVID-19. Each CDR3 is given with its conserved first and last residue. Part of the rows lack a size; the others show once, few, many or a class for expanded clones.

length,J,V,size,CDR3
15,TRBJ2-7,TRBV7-9,-,CASSLAKTGGYEQYF
12,TRBJ2-7,TRBV13,-,CASSFGGYEQYF
13,TRBJ2-3,TRBV24-1,-,CATSGDSTDTQYF
14,TRBJ1-1,TRBV7-2,-,CASSLDGGTTEAFF
17,TRBJ2-1,TRBV6-6,-,CASSPRDRGMGINEQFF
13,TRBJ1-4,TRBV30,-,CACPTVRNEKLFF
13,TRBJ1-5,TRBV30,-,CAWSLGTKGAQHF
18,TRBJ2-3,TRBV5-1,-,CASRKITGGAGSTDTQYF
14,TRBJ2-2,TRBV19,once,CASSSQGVTGELFF
15,TRBJ1-2,TRBV18,-,CASSPPVDSRLGYTF
13,TRBJ1-4,TRBV19,many,CASSEQILEKLFF
15,TRBJ2-3,TRBV5-6,-,CASSLTDGGADTQYF
15,TRBJ1-6,TRBV3-1/TRBV3-2,-,CASSDRGQNNSPLHF
14,TRBJ1-4,TRBV5-1,-,CASSLNSGGEKLFF
12,TRBJ2-1,TRBV6-5,-,CASSRLAEEQFF
13,TRBJ2-1,TRBV2,once,CASRDSSYNEQFF
11,TRBJ1-1,TRBV2,-,CASSLGAEAFF
15,TRBJ1-1,TRBV18,-,CASSPGSEQGIEAFF
15,TRBJ2-5,TRBV18,-,CASSPTRTGRETQYF
15,TRBJ2-7,TRBV20-1,-,CSASDGTGGDYEQYF
15,TRBJ1-1,TRBV19,-,CASSIARLMNTEAFF
15,TRBJ1-4,TRBV9,-,CASSVAGGLDEKLFF
14,TRBJ1-1,TRBV5-1,-,CASGRGDLNTEAFF
16,TRBJ2-2,TRBV6-1,-,CASSGNRGLLAGELFF
14,TRBJ2-3,TRBV5-4,-,CASSPGGRTDTQYF
15,TRBJ1-2,TRBV3-1/TRBV3-2,-,CASSQERVRKYGYTF
15,TRBJ1-1,TRBV10-1,-,CASSESRGFGTEAFF
12,TRBJ2-5,TRBV5-6,-,CASSSVRETQYF
14,TRBJ1-4,TRBV15,-,CATSRGSRNEKLFF
15,TRBJ1-6,TRBV2,once,CAIYGQGPYNSPLHF
11,TRBJ1-1,TRBV12-3/TRBV12-4,few,CASSLNREAFF
13,TRBJ2-7,TRBV5-1,-,CASSPDRADEQYF
16,TRBJ1-4,TRBV4-1,-,CASSHGDGATNEKLFF
14,TRBJ2-5,TRBV2,few,CASSETGLQETQYF
16,TRBJ2-2,TRBV9,-,CASSVASWTNTGELFF
16,TRBJ1-1,TRBV5-1,-,CASSRSTGLTSTEAFF